These 9 T cell receptor beta chains were sequenced from one sample in a study of cytomegalovirus exposure and HLA in healthy donors. The study ran its PCR with 60 Vbeta and 13 Jbeta primers. The data were produced by immunoSEQ multiplex PCR, yet TCRdb's version contains in-frame clones alone and is incomplete. Of about 130,000 clones listed, around 80% are singletons. The source material was PBMCs. The receptors derive from a woman between 45 and 65 years old in good health and CMV-seronegative.

This clone was counted only a few times. The chain couples TRBV5-1 to TRBJ2-5; 7 bases match TRBD1. Germline CDR1 reads SGHRS; CDR2 reads YFSETQ. This CDR3 contains 15 residues. Trimming took 0 bases from V and 3 from J; bases not matched to a gene: 5. The CDR3 reads CASSLDATGEETQYF. For the CDR3, the DNA is TGCGCCAGCAGCTTGGACGCTACAGGGGAAGAGACCCAGTACTTC.

The chain joins TRBV5-4 to TRBJ1-2; TRBD1 matches at 11 bases. There are 15 residues in the CDR3. CDR1 is SGHNT and CDR2 is YYREEE in the germline V gene (reference sequence). The ends lost 3 bases at V and 2 bases at J; junction bases unmatched: 3. CDR3 sequence (DNA): TGTGCCAGCAGCTGGACAGGGGGCCTCAACTATGGCTACACCTTC. Translating it yields CASSWTGGLNYGYTF.

The rearrangement uses TRBV2 and TRBJ1-5; TRBD1 matches 7 bases. In germline, CDR1 is SNHLY, CDR2 FYNNEI. With V trimmed by 4 bases and J by 3 bases, 6 bases remained unmatched. There are 15 residues in the CDR3. CDR3 residues: CASSGNRGNNQPQHF. The DNA of the CDR3 is TGTGCCAGCAGTGGTAACAGGGGAAACAATCAGCCCCAGCATTTT.

The chain combines TRBV7-6 with TRBJ2-7; 7 nucleotides match TRBD1. The V segment lost 5 bases and the J segment 0 bases; nucleotides outside the gene matches: 7. This CDR3 region has 15 residues. Germline V CDR1 and CDR2: SGHVS, FNYEAQ. In DNA form, the CDR3 reads TGTGCCAGCAGCCGACATCGACAGGGCTCCTACGAGCAGTACTTC. Amino acids: CASSRHRQGSYEQYF.

The J gene is TRBJ2-1, the V gene TRBV5-4; 14 bases align to TRBD2. After removal of 4 bases from V and 8 bases from J, the junction contained 5 bases not matched to a gene. Germline V gives CDR1 SGHNT, CDR2 YYREEE (reference sequence). This CDR3 is 15 amino acids long. The CDR3, as DNA: TGTGCCAGCAGCGGGACTAGCGGGAGTTCTTATGAGCAGTTCTTC. It is translated as CASSGTSGSSYEQFF.

The rearrangement joins TRBV19 to TRBJ2-5; D ambiguous. The germline V and J ends were trimmed by 2 bases and 2 bases, with 9 bases remaining between them. Germline V gene lookup returns CDR1 LNHDA and CDR2 SQIVND (reference sequence). The CDR3 loop spans 14 amino acids. The CDR3 sequence: CASSIPWQQETQYF. As DNA, the CDR3 is TGTGCCAGTAGTATACCCTGGCAGCAAGAGACCCAGTACTTC.

The gene calls are TRBV9 and TRBJ1-4; D gene ambiguous. Germline CDR1 reads SGDLS; CDR2 reads YYNGEE. The CDR3 is made up of 16 amino acids. V lost 4 bases and J lost 2, with 15 bases in between. The CDR3, as DNA: TGTGCCAGCAGCTACTTGCCGGGAGGGACTAATGAAAAACTGTTTTTT. Protein sequence: CASSYLPGGTNEKLFF. Variable domain in full (rest from reference TRBV9 and TRBJ1-4): DSGVTQTPKHLITATGQRVTLRCSPRSGDLSVYWYQQSLDQGLQFLIQYYNGEERAKGNILERFSAQQFPDLHSELNLSSLELGDSALYFCASSYLPGGTNEKLFFGSGTQLSVL.

This chain uses TRBV15 with TRBJ1-4; unclear D gene. The CDR3 has 14 residues. V was pared by 4 bases and J by 0 bases, with 6 bases between. Germline V gene sequence: CDR1 LNHNV, CDR2 YYDKDF (reference sequence). The CDR3 region is CATSTAATNEKLFF. In DNA, the CDR3 is TGTGCCACCAGCACGGCGGCAACTAATGAAAAACTGTTTTTT.

The chain combines TRBV5-5 with TRBJ2-7; possible D gene TRBD1, 6 bases. Germline CDR1 reads SGHKS; CDR2 reads YYEKEE (reference sequence). V lost 5 bases to trimming and J lost 1 base, with 16 bases between them. CDR3 length: 15 residues. The CDR3 DNA is TGTGCCAGCAGTTTTACAGGGACCCTTTCCTACGAGCAGTACTTC. Protein: CASSFTGTLSYEQYF.